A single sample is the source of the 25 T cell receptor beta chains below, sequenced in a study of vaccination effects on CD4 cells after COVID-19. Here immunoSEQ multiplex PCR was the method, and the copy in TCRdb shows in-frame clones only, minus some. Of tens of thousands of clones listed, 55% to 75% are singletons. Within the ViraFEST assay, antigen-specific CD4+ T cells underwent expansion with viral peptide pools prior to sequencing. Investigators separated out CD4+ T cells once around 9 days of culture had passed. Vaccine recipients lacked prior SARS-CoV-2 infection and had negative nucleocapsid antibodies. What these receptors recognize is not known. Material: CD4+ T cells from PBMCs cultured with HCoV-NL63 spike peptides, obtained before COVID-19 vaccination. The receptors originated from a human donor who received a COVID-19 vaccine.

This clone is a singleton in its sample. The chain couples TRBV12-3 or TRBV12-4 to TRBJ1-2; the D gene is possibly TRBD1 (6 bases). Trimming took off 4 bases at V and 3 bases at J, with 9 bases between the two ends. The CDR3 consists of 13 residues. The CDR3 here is CASSYQGYYGYTF. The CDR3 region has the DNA TGTGCCAGCAGTTACCAGGGGTACTATGGCTACACCTTC.

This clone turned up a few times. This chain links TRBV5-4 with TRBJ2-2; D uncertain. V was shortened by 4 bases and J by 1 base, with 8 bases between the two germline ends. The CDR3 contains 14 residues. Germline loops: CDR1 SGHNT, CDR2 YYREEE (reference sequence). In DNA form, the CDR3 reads TGTGCCAGCAGCCGAACAGAGAACACCGGGGAGCTGTTTTTT. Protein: CASSRTENTGELFF.

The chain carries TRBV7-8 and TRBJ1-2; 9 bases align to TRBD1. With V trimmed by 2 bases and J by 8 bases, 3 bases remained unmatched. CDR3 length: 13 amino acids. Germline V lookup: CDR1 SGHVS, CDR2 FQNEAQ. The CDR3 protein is CASSLTGGQGYTF. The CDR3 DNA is TGTGCCAGCAGCTTAACAGGGGGCCAAGGCTACACCTTC.

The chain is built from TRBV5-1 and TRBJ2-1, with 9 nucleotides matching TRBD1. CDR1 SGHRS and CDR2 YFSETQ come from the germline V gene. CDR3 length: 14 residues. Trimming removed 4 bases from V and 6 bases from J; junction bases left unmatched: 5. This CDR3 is CASSAGTGSNEQFF. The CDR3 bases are TGCGCCAGCAGCGCGGGGACAGGGAGCAATGAGCAGTTCTTC. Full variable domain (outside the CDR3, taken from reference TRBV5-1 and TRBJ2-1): KAGVTQTPRYLIKTRGQQVTLSCSPISGHRSVSWYQQTPGQGLQFLFEYFSETQRNKGNFPGRFSGRQFSNSRSEMNVSTLELGDSALYLCASSAGTGSNEQFFGPGTRLTVL.

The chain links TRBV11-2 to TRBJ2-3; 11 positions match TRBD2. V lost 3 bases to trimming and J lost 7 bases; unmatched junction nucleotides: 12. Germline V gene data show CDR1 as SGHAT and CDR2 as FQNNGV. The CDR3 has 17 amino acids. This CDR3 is CASSFSVPSGGRYTQYF. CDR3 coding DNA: TGTGCCAGCAGCTTTTCCGTCCCTAGCGGGGGGCGATATACGCAGTATTTT.

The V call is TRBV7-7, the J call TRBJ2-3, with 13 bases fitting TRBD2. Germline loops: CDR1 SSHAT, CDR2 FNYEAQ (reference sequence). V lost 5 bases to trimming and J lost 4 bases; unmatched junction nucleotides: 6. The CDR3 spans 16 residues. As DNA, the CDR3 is TGTGCCAGCAGCCCCAGCGGACTAGCGGGAGCAGATACGCAGTATTTT. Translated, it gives CASSPSGLAGADTQYF. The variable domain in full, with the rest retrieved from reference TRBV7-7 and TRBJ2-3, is GAGVSQSPRYKVTKRGQDVTLRCDPISSHATLYWYQQALGQGPEFLTYFNYEAQPDKSGLPSDRFSAERPEGSISTLTIQRTEQRDSAMYRCASSPSGLAGADTQYFGPGTRLTVL.

CDR3 in DNA: TGTGCCAGCAGTGAGAACAGCTACGAGCAGTACTTC. Its protein is CASSENSYEQYF. The V and J genes are TRBV2 and TRBJ2-7, with no clear D. This CDR3 comprises 12 residues. Germline V lookup: CDR1 SNHLY, CDR2 FYNNEI. V was trimmed by 3 bases and J by 3 bases, leaving 6 bases between them.

This CDR3 reads CASRQEPYEQYF. The CDR3 DNA follows: TGTGCCAGCCGACAGGAACCCTACGAGCAGTACTTC. The genes are TRBV6-5 and TRBJ2-7; D might be TRBD1 (6 bases). Deletions cut 8 bases from V and 2 bases from J, with 10 bases between. Germline CDR1 MNHEY, CDR2 SVGAGI. There are 12 residues in the CDR3.

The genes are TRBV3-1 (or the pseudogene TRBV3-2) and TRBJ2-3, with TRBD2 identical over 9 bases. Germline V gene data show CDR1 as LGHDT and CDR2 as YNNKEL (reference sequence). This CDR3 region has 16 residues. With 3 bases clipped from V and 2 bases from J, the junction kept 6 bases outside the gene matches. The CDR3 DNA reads TGTGCCAGCAGCCACATAGCGGGGGCGGTCACAGATACGCAGTATTTT. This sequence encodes CASSHIAGAVTDTQYF.

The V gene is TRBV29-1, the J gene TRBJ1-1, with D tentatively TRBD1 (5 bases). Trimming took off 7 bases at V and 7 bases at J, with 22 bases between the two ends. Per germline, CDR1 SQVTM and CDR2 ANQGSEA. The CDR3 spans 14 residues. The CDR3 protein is CSAVGGWAGFEAFF. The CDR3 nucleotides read TGCAGCGCTGTGGGGGGTTGGGCAGGGTTTGAAGCTTTCTTT. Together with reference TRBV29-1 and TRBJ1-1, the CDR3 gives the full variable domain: SAVISQKPSRDICQRGTSLTIQCQVDSQVTMMFWYRQQPGQSLTLIATANQGSEATYESGFVIDKFPISRPNLTFSTLTVSNMSPEDSSIYLCSAVGGWAGFEAFFGQGTRLTVV.

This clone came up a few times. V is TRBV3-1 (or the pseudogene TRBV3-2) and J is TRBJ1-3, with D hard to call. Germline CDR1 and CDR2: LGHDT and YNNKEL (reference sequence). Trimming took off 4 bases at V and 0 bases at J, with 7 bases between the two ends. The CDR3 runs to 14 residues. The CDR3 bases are TGTGCCAGCAGCCGGGAAGACTCTGGAAACACCATATATTTT. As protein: CASSREDSGNTIYF.

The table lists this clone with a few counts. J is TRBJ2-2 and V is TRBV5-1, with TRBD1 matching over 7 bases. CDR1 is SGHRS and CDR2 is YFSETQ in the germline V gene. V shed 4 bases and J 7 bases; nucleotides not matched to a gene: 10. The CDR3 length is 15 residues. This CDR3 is CASSLQDRPDGELFF. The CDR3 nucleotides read TGCGCCAGCAGCCTCCAGGACAGGCCGGACGGGGAGCTGTTTTTT.

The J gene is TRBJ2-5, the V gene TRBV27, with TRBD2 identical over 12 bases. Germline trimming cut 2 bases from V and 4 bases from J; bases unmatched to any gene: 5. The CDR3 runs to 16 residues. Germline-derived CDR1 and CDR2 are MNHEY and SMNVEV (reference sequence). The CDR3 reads CASSLRASGRGETQYF. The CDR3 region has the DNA TGTGCCAGCAGTTTAAGGGCTAGCGGGAGGGGAGAGACCCAGTACTTC.

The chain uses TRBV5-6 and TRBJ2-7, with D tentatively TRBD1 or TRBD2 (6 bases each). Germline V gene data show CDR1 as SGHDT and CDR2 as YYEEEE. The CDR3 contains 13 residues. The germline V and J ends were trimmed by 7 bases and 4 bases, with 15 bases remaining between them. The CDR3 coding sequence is TGTGCCAGCGAACTCAGGGGAGGATACGAGCAGTACTTC. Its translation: CASELRGGYEQYF.

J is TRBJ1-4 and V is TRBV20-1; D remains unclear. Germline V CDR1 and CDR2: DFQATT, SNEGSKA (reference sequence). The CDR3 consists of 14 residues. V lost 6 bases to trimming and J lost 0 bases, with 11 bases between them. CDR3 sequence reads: CSASDLATNEKLFF. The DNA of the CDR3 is TGCAGTGCGAGTGATTTAGCAACTAATGAAAAACTGTTTTTT.

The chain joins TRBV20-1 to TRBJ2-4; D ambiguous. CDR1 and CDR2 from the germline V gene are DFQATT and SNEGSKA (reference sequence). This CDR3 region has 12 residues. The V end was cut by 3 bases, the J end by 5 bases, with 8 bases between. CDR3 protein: CSASRAENIQYF. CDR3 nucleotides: TGCAGTGCTAGTCGCGCGGAAAACATTCAGTACTTC.

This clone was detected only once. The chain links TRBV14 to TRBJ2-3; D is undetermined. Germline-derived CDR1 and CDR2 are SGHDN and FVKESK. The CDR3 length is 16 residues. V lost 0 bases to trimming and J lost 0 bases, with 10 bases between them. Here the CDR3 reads CASSQDFYLSTDTQYF. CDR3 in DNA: TGTGCCAGCAGCCAAGATTTCTACTTAAGCACAGATACGCAGTATTTT.

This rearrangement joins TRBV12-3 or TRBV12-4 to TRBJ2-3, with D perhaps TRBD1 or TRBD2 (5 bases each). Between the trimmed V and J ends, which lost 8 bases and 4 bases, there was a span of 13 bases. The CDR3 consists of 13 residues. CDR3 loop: CASGYGDADTQYF. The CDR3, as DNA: TGTGCCAGCGGTTATGGGGACGCAGATACGCAGTATTTT.

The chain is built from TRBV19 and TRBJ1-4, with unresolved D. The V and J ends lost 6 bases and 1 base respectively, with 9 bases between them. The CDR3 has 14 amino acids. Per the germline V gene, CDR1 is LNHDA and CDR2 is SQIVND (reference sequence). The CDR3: CASRLTQTNEKLFF. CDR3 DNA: TGTGCCAGTAGGCTAACACAAACTAATGAAAAACTGTTTTTT. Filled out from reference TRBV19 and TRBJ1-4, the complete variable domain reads DGGITQSPKYLFRKEGQNVTLSCEQNLNHDAMYWYRQDPGQGLRLIYYSQIVNDFQKGDIAEGYSVSREKKESFPLTVTSAQKNPTAFYLCASRLTQTNEKLFFGSGTQLSVL.

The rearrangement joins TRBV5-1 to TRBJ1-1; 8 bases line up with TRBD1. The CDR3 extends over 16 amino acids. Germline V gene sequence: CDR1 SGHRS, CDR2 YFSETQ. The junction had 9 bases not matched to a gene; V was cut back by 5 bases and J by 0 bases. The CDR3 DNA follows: TGCGCCAGCAGTCTGGAGCCAGGGGGCCTGAACACTGAAGCTTTCTTT. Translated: CASSLEPGGLNTEAFF. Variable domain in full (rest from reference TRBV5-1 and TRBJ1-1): KAGVTQTPRYLIKTRGQQVTLSCSPISGHRSVSWYQQTPGQGLQFLFEYFSETQRNKGNFPGRFSGRQFSNSRSEMNVSTLELGDSALYLCASSLEPGGLNTEAFFGQGTRLTVV.

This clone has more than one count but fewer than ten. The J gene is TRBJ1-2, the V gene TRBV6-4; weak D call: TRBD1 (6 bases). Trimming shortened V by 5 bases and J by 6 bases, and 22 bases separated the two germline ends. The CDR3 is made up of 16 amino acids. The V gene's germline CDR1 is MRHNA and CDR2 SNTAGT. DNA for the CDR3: TGTGCCAGCAGTCAAGAAATTGTGGCAGGGGCTAATGGCTACACCTTC. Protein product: CASSQEIVAGANGYTF.

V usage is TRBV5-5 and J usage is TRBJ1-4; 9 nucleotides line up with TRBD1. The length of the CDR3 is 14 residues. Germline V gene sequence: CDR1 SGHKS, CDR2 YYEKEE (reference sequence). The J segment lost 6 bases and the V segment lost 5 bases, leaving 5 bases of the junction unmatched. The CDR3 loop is CASRVGQGYEKLFF. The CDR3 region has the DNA TGTGCCAGCAGGGTGGGACAGGGCTATGAAAAACTGTTTTTT.

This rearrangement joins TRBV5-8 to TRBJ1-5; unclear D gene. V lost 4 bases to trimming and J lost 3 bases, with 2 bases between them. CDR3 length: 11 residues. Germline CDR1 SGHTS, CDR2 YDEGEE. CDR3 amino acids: CASSLNQPQHF. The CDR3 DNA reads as TGTGCCAGCAGCCTCAATCAGCCCCAGCATTTT.

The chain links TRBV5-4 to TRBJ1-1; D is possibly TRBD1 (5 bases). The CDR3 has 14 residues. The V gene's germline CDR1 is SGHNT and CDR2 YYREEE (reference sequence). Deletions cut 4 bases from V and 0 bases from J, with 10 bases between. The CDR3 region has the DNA TGTGCCAGCAGCACGGGACGGATGAACACTGAAGCTTTCTTT. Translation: CASSTGRMNTEAFF.

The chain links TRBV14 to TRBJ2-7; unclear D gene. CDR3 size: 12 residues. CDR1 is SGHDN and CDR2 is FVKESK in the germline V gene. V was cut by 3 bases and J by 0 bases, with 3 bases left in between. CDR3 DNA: TGTGCCAGCAGCCATAGCTCCTACGAGCAGTACTTC. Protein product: CASSHSSYEQYF.